Included here is one T cell receptor beta chain sequence, with context. Its matching antigen is unknown. Only in-frame clones appear in the TCRdb table, and some are missing; sequencing was by immunoSEQ multiplex PCR. In the table there are tens of thousands of clones, 90% to 95% of which are singletons. This specimen belongs to a study of T cell responses to AZD1222 COVID-19 vaccine. Study-level points and caveats: Mapped onto spike, vaccine-associated CD4 TCRs spanned it and were dominant at 160-218 and 743-854. Clonal diversity may have been underestimated in mostly white British donors.

The CDR3 totals 13 residues. Germline V CDR1 and CDR2: GTSNPN, SVGIG (reference sequence). With 0 bases clipped from V and 3 bases from J, the junction kept 1 base outside the gene matches. The TCR originated in an adult in good health. This sequence joins TRBV30 and TRBJ2-7, with 8 nucleotides matching TRBD1. Sequences were derived from peripheral blood, sampled on day 0 of MenACWY control vaccination. The chain's CDR3 is CAWSVDRGYEQYF. CDR3 coding DNA: TGTGCCTGGAGTGTCGACAGGGGCTACGAGCAGTACTTC.